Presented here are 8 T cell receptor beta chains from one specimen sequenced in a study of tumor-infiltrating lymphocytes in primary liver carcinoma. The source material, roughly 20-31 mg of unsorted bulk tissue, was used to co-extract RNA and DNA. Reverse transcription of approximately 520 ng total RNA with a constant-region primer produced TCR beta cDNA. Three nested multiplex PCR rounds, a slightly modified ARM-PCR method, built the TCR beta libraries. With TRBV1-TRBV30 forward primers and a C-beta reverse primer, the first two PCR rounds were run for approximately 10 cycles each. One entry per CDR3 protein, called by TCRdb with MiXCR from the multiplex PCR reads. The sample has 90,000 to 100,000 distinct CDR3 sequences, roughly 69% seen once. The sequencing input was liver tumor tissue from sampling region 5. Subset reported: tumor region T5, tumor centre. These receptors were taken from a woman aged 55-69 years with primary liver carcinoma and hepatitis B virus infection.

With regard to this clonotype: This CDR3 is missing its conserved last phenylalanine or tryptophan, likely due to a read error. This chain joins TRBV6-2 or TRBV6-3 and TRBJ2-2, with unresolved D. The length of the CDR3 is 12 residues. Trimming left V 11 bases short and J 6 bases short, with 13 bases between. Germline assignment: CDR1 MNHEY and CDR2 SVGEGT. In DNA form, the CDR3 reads TGTGCCGGATTGACGTCAGCCGGGGAGCTGTTTTCT. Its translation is CAGLTSAGELFS.

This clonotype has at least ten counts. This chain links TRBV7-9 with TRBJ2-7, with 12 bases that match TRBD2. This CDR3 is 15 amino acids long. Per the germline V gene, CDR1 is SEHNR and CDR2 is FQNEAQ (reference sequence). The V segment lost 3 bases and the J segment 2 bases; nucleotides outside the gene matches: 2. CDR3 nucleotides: TGTGCCAGCAGCTTTGGACTAGCGGGGCCCTACGAGCAGTACTTC. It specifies CASSFGLAGPYEQYF.

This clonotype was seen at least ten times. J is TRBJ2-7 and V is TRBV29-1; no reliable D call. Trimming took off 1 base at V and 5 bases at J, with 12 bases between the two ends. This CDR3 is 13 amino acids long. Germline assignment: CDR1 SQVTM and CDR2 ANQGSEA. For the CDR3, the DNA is TGCAGCGTTGAAGGCTCGGCAACCAACGAGCAGTACTTC. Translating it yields CSVEGSATNEQYF.

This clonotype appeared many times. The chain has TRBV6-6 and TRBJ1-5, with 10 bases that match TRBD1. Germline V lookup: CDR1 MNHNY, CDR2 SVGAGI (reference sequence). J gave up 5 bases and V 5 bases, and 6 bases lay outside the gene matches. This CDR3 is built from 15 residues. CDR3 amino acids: CASSVGTGVYQPQHF. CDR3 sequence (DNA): TGTGCCAGCAGTGTTGGGACAGGGGTTTATCAGCCCCAGCATTTT.

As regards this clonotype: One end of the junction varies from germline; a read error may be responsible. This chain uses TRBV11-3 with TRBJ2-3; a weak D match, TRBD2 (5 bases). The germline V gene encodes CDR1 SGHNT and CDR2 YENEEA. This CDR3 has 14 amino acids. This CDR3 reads CAGSFRTVTDTQYF. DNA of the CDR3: TGTGCCGGCAGCTTCAGGACTGTCACAGATACGCAGTATTTT.

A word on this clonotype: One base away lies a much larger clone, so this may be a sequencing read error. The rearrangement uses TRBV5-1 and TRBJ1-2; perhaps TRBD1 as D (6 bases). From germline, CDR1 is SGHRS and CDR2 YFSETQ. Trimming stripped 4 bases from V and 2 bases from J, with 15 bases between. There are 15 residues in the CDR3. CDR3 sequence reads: CASSDLLGQNYGYTF. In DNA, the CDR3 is TGCGCCAGCAGCGACTTGTTGGGACAAAACTATGGCTACACCTTC.

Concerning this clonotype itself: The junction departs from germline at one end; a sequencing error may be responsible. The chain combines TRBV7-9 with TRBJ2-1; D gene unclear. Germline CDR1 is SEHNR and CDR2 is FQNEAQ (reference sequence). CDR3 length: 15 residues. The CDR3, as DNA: TGTGCCGGCAGCATTAGGGTTGTGGGATACAGTGAGCAGTTCTTC. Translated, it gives CAGSIRVVGYSEQFF.

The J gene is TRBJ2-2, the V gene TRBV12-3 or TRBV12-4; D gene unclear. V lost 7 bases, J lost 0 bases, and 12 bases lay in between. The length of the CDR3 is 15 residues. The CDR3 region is CASKEESTNTGELFF. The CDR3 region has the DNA TGTGCCAGCAAAGAAGAATCTACGAACACCGGGGAGCTGTTTTTT.